The T cell receptor (beta chain) under discussion was sequenced for a study of cytomegalovirus exposure and HLA in healthy donors. The CDR3 runs to 13 residues. Germline-derived CDR1 and CDR2 are GTSNPN and SVGIG (reference sequence). Unmatched junction bases numbered 8, after V lost 5 bases and J lost 9 bases. Assay: immunoSEQ multiplex PCR; the TCRdb copy retains only in-frame clones and omits some. Altogether 150,000 to 200,000 clones are present, less than 85% being singletons, with the ten largest covering roughly 15%. The sequence came from a young man in good health and CMV-seropositive. The sequenced sample consisted of PBMCs. The chain has TRBV30 and TRBJ2-1, with 9 positions matching TRBD2. DNA of the CDR3: TGTGCCTGGTCCGGGACTAGCATCGGTGAGCAGTTCTTC. Encoded protein: CAWSGTSIGEQFF.